Here is one T cell receptor beta chain with its context. Its cognate antigen is unknown. This sample stems from a study of regulatory and conventional T cells in RAG deficiency. Study-wide results and limits: Omenn syndrome and CID/AS patients had roughly 100-fold fewer unique Treg TCR beta sequences, versus about 10-fold elsewhere.

CDR3 length: 12 amino acids. Germline CDR1 and CDR2: MDHEN and SYDVKM. The J segment lost 6 bases and the V segment lost 2 bases, leaving 0 bases of the junction unmatched. Blood CD4+ CD25-low CD127-high conventional T cells supplied the genomic DNA template. Libraries were prepared by immunoSEQ multiplex PCR; TCRdb keeps only in-frame clonotypes and omits some of them. Among more than 7,000 clones listed, around 94% were seen once. The clonotype comes from a human donor with RAG deficiency presenting as severe combined immunodeficiency. The sample comprised CD4+ effector T cells sorted from blood. The chain recombines TRBV28 with TRBJ1-1; 7 bases align to TRBD1. CDR3 amino acids: CASSLQGAEAFF. In nucleotides, the CDR3 is TGTGCCAGCAGTTTACAGGGGGCTGAAGCTTTCTTT. The full variable domain, with the rest looked up from reference TRBV28 and TRBJ1-1, is DVKVTQSSRYLVKRTGEKVFLECVQDMDHENMFWYRQDPGLGLRLIYFSYDVKMKEKGDIPEGYSVSREKKERFSLILESASTNQTSMYLCASSLQGAEAFFGQGTRLTVV.